A single sample is the source of the 14 T cell receptor beta chains below, sequenced in a study of control samples from healthy donors and cancer patients. Using immunoSEQ multiplex PCR, the repertoire was profiled, and TCRdb retains in-frame clones only, with some absent. The sample shows 150,000 or so clones, approximately 92% of them seen only once. Sample: blood. The receptors were sampled from a woman aged 50 to 60 in good health.

This chain uses TRBV19 with TRBJ1-3; 10 bases align to TRBD1. The CDR3 length is 17 residues. The ends lost 3 bases at V and 0 bases at J; junction bases unmatched: 5. Germline values: CDR1 LNHDA, CDR2 SQIVND (reference sequence). The CDR3 reads CASSIGDRGFSGNTIYF. Here the CDR3 DNA reads TGTGCCAGTAGTATCGGGGACAGGGGTTTCTCTGGAAACACCATATATTTT. Full variable domain (rest looked up from reference TRBV19 and TRBJ1-3): DGGITQSPKYLFRKEGQNVTLSCEQNLNHDAMYWYRQDPGQGLRLIYYSQIVNDFQKGDIAEGYSVSREKKESFPLTVTSAQKNPTAFYLCASSIGDRGFSGNTIYFGEGSWLTVV.

The rearrangement uses TRBV5-6 and TRBJ1-1, with D unclear. Trimming shortened V by 4 bases and J by 5 bases, and 18 bases separated the two germline ends. The CDR3 has 15 amino acids. The germline V gene has CDR1 SGHDT and CDR2 YYEEEE. The CDR3 DNA follows: TGTGCCAGCAGCAGAGGAGCATGGTCATTGACTGAAGCTTTCTTT. Amino acids: CASSRGAWSLTEAFF.

V and J are TRBV3-1 (or the pseudogene TRBV3-2) and TRBJ1-1; no clear D gene. This CDR3 region has 13 residues. V was clipped by 5 bases and J by 4 bases, with 11 bases between them. Germline CDR1 reads LGHDT; CDR2 reads YNNKEL (reference sequence). CDR3 DNA sequence: TGTGCCAGCAGCAATGAATTGCTCACTGAAGCTTTCTTT. Its translation: CASSNELLTEAFF.

This clone was detected once. V usage is TRBV5-1 and J usage is TRBJ1-1, with unresolved D. V was pared by 3 bases and J by 1 base, with 19 bases between. The CDR3 consists of 17 residues. Germline V lookup: CDR1 SGHRS, CDR2 YFSETQ. For the CDR3, the DNA is TGCGCCAGCAGCTACTTCCGACCGACAAATGAGAACACTGAAGCTTTCTTT. Protein: CASSYFRPTNENTEAFF.

The chain combines TRBV7-8 with TRBJ2-2; D remains unclear. CDR3 length: 12 residues. CDR1 and CDR2 from the germline V gene are SGHVS and FQNEAQ. V was shortened by 1 base and J by 7 bases, with 4 bases between the two germline ends. The CDR3 DNA reads TGTGCCAGCAGCTTAGAACACGGGGAGCTGTTTTTT. Encoded protein: CASSLEHGELFF.

The chain combines TRBV5-1 with TRBJ2-1, with 10 bases matching TRBD1. In germline, CDR1 is SGHRS, CDR2 YFSETQ. The junction had 5 bases not matched to a gene; V was cut back by 4 bases and J by 4 bases. The CDR3 length is 15 residues. This CDR3 reads CASSLMGQGYNEQFF. In DNA, the CDR3 is TGCGCCAGCAGCCTGATGGGACAGGGGTACAATGAGCAGTTCTTC. Using reference TRBV5-1 and TRBJ2-1 for the parts outside the CDR3, the full variable domain is KAGVTQTPRYLIKTRGQQVTLSCSPISGHRSVSWYQQTPGQGLQFLFEYFSETQRNKGNFPGRFSGRQFSNSRSEMNVSTLELGDSALYLCASSLMGQGYNEQFFGPGTRLTVL.

This chain links TRBV30 with TRBJ1-5; D remains unclear. Germline V CDR1 and CDR2: GTSNPN, SVGIG (reference sequence). There are 15 residues in the CDR3. The germline V and J ends were trimmed by 1 base and 2 bases, with 12 bases remaining between them. The CDR3 DNA is TGTGCCTGGAGTGCCGGGTTCCTCGGCAATCAGCCCCAGCATTTT. As protein: CAWSAGFLGNQPQHF.

This chain's CDR3 is CASSQGGGQGYGYTF. CDR3 DNA sequence: TGTGCCAGCAGCCAAGGGGGCGGACAAGGATATGGCTACACCTTC. V is TRBV3-1 (or the pseudogene TRBV3-2) and J is TRBJ1-2, with D perhaps matching TRBD1 (5 bases). V lost 1 base, J lost 5 bases, and 14 bases lay in between. Germline V lookup: CDR1 LGHDT, CDR2 YNNKEL (reference sequence). The CDR3 is 15 amino acids.

This chain links TRBV6-6 with TRBJ2-3, with D possibly matching TRBD2 (7 bases). V was cut by 6 bases and J by 6 bases, with 19 bases left in between. Germline CDR1 is MNHNY and CDR2 is SVGAGI (reference sequence). The CDR3 extends over 15 amino acids. Here the CDR3 DNA reads TGTGCCAGCAGCCGAGGGGGGGGCGGATTGGATACGCAGTATTTT. Its protein product is CASSRGGGGLDTQYF.

The rearrangement uses TRBV19 and TRBJ1-5; TRBD1 is a possible D gene (5 bases). V lost 7 bases and J lost 5, with 15 bases in between. The CDR3 is made up of 14 amino acids. Germline CDR1 LNHDA, CDR2 SQIVND (reference sequence). This CDR3 reads CASTRSGGDQPQHF. In nucleotides, the CDR3 is TGTGCCAGTACTAGAAGCGGGGGAGATCAGCCCCAGCATTTT.

The chain combines TRBV7-6 with TRBJ2-1; D perhaps matches TRBD2 (6 bases). Trimming pared 0 bases from V and 6 bases from J, leaving 18 bases between. This CDR3 region has 17 residues. Germline CDR1 reads SGHVS; CDR2 reads FNYEAQ. The CDR3 loop is CASSLAPTGDGGNEQFF. As DNA, the CDR3 is TGTGCCAGCAGCTTAGCTCCAACGGGAGATGGGGGCAATGAGCAGTTCTTC.

The rearrangement joins TRBV14 to TRBJ2-5; a possible D gene is TRBD2 (6 bases). The V end was cut by 2 bases, the J end by 0 bases, with 19 bases between. Germline CDR1 reads SGHDN; CDR2 reads FVKESK. The CDR3 loop spans 18 amino acids. Here the CDR3 DNA reads TGTGCCAGCAGCCAACTGGAGGGGCGTAAAATGTACCAAGAGACCCAGTACTTC. It specifies CASSQLEGRKMYQETQYF.

The chain couples TRBV2 to TRBJ1-2, with 12 bases that match TRBD1. The CDR3 is 15 amino acids. The V gene end was trimmed by 2 bases and the J gene end by 8 bases; junction bases not matched to a gene: 6. Per germline, CDR1 SNHLY and CDR2 FYNNEI. The CDR3 DNA is TGTGCCAGCAGTGAACGGGACAGGGGGCGAGGGGGCTACACCTTC. It is translated as CASSERDRGRGGYTF. Filled out from reference TRBV2 and TRBJ1-2, the complete variable domain reads EPEVTQTPSHQVTQMGQEVILRCVPISNHLYFYWYRQILGQKVEFLVSFYNNEISEKSEIFDDQFSVERPDGSNFTLKIRSTKLEDSAMYFCASSERDRGRGGYTFGSGTRLTVV.

The chain recombines TRBV7-5 with TRBJ2-1; TRBD2 is taken as the D call from the table, unchecked against the DNA. TRBV7-5 is tagged as a pseudogene. The CDR3 extends over 19 amino acids. This CDR3 is CARSDLGDFPALEVHEQFF. The CDR3 DNA reads as TGTGCCAGAAGCGACCTCGGAGACTTCCCGGCATTGGAGGTCCATGAGCAGTTCTTC.